This passage covers 11 T cell receptor beta chains from one sample sequenced in a study of cytomegalovirus exposure and HLA in healthy donors. Both 60 Vbeta primers and 13 Jbeta primers went into the PCR. Assay used: immunoSEQ multiplex PCR; TCRdb lists only in-frame clones, some missing. The table lists fewer than 250,000 clones, roughly 80% of them singletons. The sample comprised PBMCs. These receptors were taken from a young woman in good health and CMV-seronegative.

This chain joins TRBV28 and TRBJ2-7; a possible D gene is TRBD2 (6 bases). The CDR3 is 13 amino acids. Looked up from germline, CDR1 is MDHEN and CDR2 is SYDVKM. Trimming stripped 8 bases from V and 3 bases from J, with 14 bases between. The CDR3 bases are TGTGCCAGCTGGAGGAGGGAAGGCTACGAGCAGTACTTC. This gives the protein CASWRREGYEQYF.

The V call is TRBV9, the J call TRBJ2-5, with 7 bases that match TRBD2. The CDR3 length is 14 residues. Per the germline V gene, CDR1 is SGDLS and CDR2 is YYNGEE. With 0 bases clipped from V and 5 bases from J, the junction kept 4 bases outside the gene matches. The CDR3 nucleotides read TGTGCCAGCAGCGTAGTGGGGGGGGAGGAGACCCAGTACTTC. Its translation: CASSVVGGEETQYF.

The chain recombines TRBV11-2 with TRBJ2-3; D may be TRBD1 (5 bases). V shed 0 bases and J shed 5 bases, with 18 bases lying between them. Germline-derived CDR1 and CDR2 are SGHAT and FQNNGV. CDR3 length equals 17 residues. CDR3 bases: TGTGCCAGCAGCTTAGAGATAGACAAGGGGCGGCAAGATACGCAGTATTTT. Translating gives CASSLEIDKGRQDTQYF.

The V call is TRBV6-1, the J call TRBJ2-7; D not certain. Germline V lookup: CDR1 MNHNS, CDR2 SASEGT. The CDR3 has 11 residues. Trimming removed 3 bases from V and 3 bases from J, with 3 bases in between. The DNA of the CDR3 is TGTGCCAGCAGTGACTACTACGAGCAGTACTTC. Translating gives CASSDYYEQYF.

This chain links TRBV7-9 with TRBJ2-1, with TRBD1 matching 10 bases. Per germline, CDR1 SEHNR and CDR2 FQNEAQ (reference sequence). Germline trimming cut 5 bases from V and 3 bases from J; bases unmatched to any gene: 4. This CDR3 has 15 amino acids. CDR3 sequence (DNA): TGTGCCAGCAGCCCGGGACAGGGGATCTACAATGAGCAGTTCTTC. Translation gives CASSPGQGIYNEQFF.

The J gene is TRBJ2-1, the V gene TRBV9, with 8 nucleotides matching TRBD2. This CDR3 comprises 16 residues. Germline V gene lookup returns CDR1 SGDLS and CDR2 YYNGEE. V lost 0 bases to trimming and J lost 0 bases; unmatched junction nucleotides: 2. CDR3 nucleotide sequence: TGTGCCAGCAGCGTAGATAGCGGGGTCTCCTACAATGAGCAGTTCTTC. Its protein is CASSVDSGVSYNEQFF. Full variable domain (missing parts from reference TRBV9 and TRBJ2-1): DSGVTQTPKHLITATGQRVTLRCSPRSGDLSVYWYQQSLDQGLQFLIQYYNGEERAKGNILERFSAQQFPDLHSELNLSSLELGDSALYFCASSVDSGVSYNEQFFGPGTRLTVL.

This clone was detected once. V gene TRBV6-5 combines with J gene TRBJ2-7; 8 positions match TRBD1. The V segment lost 10 bases and the J segment 3 bases; nucleotides outside the gene matches: 14. This CDR3 comprises 15 residues. Germline V gene lookup returns CDR1 MNHEY and CDR2 SVGAGI. The CDR3 here is CATQPYRDRNYEQYF. CDR3 sequence (DNA): TGTGCCACCCAACCGTACCGGGACAGGAACTACGAGCAGTACTTC.

This clone was found once. The gene calls are TRBV7-3 and TRBJ2-1, with a weak D call TRBD1 (6 bases). CDR3 length: 16 amino acids. V lost 5 bases, J lost 3 bases, and 17 bases lay in between. The germline gives CDR1 SGHTA, CDR2 FQGTGA. The CDR3 loop reads CASSPSRDMNYNEQFF. CDR3 sequence (DNA): TGTGCCAGCAGCCCTTCGAGGGACATGAACTACAATGAGCAGTTCTTC. Combining the CDR3 with reference TRBV7-3 and TRBJ2-1 gives the whole variable domain GAGVSQTPSNKVTEKGKYVELRCDPISGHTALYWYRQSLGQGPEFLIYFQGTGAADDSGLPNDRFFAVRPEGSVSTLKIQRTERGDSAVYLCASSPSRDMNYNEQFFGPGTRLTVL.

The rearrangement links TRBV18 to TRBJ1-2; possible D gene TRBD1, 6 bases. V lost 7 bases to trimming and J lost 4 bases, with 16 bases between them. This CDR3 has 14 amino acids. In germline, CDR1 is KGHSH, CDR2 LQKENI. The CDR3 loop reads CASYPGAAIYGYTF. Here the CDR3 DNA reads TGTGCCAGCTATCCAGGGGCGGCAATCTATGGCTACACCTTC.

The chain uses TRBV28 and TRBJ2-3, with a weak D call TRBD2 (6 bases). This CDR3 is 16 amino acids long. V lost 3 bases to trimming and J lost 2 bases, with 15 bases between them. Germline CDR1 and CDR2: MDHEN and SYDVKM. The CDR3 here is CASSLIAGPTTDTQYF. The DNA of the CDR3 is TGTGCCAGCAGTTTGATCGCGGGGCCCACCACAGATACGCAGTATTTT.

This sequence joins TRBV29-1 and TRBJ2-1; TRBD1 matches 9 bases. The V segment lost 6 bases and the J segment 7 bases; nucleotides outside the gene matches: 4. This CDR3 spans 12 amino acids. Per germline, CDR1 SQVTM and CDR2 ANQGSEA. CDR3 coding DNA: TGCAGCGTCAGGGACAGGGAGAATGAGCAGTTCTTC. Protein sequence: CSVRDRENEQFF.